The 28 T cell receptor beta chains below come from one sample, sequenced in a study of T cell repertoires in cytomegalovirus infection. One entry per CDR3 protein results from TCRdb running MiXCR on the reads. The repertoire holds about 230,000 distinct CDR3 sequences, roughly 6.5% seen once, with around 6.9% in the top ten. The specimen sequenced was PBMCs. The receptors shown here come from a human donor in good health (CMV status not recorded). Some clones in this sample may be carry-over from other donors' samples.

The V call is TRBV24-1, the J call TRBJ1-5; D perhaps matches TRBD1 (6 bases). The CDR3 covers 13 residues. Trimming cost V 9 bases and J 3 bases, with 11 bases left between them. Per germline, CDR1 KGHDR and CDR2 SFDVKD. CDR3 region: CATEEGVNQPQHF. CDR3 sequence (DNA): TGTGCCACCGAAGAGGGGGTCAATCAGCCCCAGCATTTT.

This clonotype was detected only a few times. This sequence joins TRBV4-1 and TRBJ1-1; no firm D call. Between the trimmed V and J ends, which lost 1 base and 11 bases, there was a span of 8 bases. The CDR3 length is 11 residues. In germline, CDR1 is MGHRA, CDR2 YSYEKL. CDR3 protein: CASSQGRSAFF. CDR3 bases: TGCGCCAGCAGCCAAGGCCGGTCCGCTTTCTTT.

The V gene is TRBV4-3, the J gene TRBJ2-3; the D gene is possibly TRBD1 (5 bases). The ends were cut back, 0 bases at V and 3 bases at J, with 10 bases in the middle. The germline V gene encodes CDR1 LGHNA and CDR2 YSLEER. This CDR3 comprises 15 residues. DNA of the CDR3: TGCGCCAGCAGCCAAGAAGCAGGGATGACAGATACGCAGTATTTT. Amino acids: CASSQEAGMTDTQYF.

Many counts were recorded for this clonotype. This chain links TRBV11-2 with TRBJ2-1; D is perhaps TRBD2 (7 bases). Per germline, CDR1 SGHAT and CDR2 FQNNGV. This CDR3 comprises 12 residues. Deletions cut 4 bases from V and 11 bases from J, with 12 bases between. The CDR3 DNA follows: TGTGCCAGCAGCTCCGGGGGGCGTAAGCAGTTCTTC. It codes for CASSSGGRKQFF.

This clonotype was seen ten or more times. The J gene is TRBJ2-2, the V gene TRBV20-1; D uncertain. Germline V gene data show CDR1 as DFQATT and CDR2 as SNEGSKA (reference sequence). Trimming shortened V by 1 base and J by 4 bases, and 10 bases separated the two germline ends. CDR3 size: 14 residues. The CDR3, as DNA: TGCAGTGCTAGAGTGACACGGAGCACCGGGGAGCTGTTTTTT. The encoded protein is CSARVTRSTGELFF.

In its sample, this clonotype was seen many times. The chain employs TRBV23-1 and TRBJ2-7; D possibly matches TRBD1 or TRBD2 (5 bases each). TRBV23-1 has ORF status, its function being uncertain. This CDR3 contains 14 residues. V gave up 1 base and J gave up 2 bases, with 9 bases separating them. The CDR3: CASSQWDLTYEQYF. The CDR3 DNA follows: TGCGCCAGCAGTCAATGGGACCTCACCTACGAGCAGTACTTC.

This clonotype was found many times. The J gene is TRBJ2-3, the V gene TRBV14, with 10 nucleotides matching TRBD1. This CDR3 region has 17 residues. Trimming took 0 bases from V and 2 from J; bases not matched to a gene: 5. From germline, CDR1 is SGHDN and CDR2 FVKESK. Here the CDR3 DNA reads TGTGCCAGCAGCCAAGACATCGGACAGGGGGTCACAGATACGCAGTATTTT. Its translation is CASSQDIGQGVTDTQYF.

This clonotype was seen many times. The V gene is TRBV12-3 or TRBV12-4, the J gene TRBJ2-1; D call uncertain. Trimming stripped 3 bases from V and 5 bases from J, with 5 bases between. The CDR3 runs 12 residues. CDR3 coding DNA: TGTGCCAGCAGTTTGTATAACAATGAGCAGTTCTTC. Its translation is CASSLYNNEQFF.

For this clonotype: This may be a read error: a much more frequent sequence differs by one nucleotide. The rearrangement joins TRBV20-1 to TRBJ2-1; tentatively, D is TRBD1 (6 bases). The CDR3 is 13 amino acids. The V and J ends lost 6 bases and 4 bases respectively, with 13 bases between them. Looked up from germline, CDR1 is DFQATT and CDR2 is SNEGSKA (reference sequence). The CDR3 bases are TGCAGTGCGAAAGCGACAGGTTACAATGAGCAGTTCTTC. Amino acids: CSAKATGYNEQFF.

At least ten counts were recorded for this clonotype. The CDR3 sequence: CSAPFTDTQYF. DNA for the CDR3: TGCAGTGCACCCTTCACAGATACGCAGTATTTT. This chain links TRBV20-1 with TRBJ2-3; D unclear. Trimming cost V 6 bases and J 2 bases, with 6 bases left between them. This CDR3 contains 11 residues. The germline V gene encodes CDR1 DFQATT and CDR2 SNEGSKA (reference sequence).

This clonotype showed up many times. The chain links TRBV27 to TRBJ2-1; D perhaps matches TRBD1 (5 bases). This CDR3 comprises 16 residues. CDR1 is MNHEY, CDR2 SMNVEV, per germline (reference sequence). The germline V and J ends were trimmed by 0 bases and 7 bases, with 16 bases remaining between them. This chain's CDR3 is CASSLSTGEKWNEQFF. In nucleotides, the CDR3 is TGTGCCAGCAGTTTATCAACAGGAGAGAAGTGGAATGAGCAGTTCTTC.

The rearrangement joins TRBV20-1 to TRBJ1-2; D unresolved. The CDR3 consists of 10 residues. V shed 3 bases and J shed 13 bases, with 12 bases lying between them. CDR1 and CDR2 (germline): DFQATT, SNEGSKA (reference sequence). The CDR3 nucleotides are TGCAGTGCTAGCCGGTGGGAGGGCACCTTC. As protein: CSASRWEGTF.

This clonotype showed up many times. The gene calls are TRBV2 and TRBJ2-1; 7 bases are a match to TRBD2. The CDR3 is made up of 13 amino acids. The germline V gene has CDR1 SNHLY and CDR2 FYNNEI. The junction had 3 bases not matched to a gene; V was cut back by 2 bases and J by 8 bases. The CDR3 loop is CASSERGVDEQFF. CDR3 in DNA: TGTGCCAGCAGTGAACGGGGGGTGGATGAGCAGTTCTTC.

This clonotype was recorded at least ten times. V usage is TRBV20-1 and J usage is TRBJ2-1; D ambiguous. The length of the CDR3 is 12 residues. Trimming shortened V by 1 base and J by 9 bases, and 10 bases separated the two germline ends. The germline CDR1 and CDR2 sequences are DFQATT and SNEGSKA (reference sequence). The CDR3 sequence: CSARVLSSEQFF. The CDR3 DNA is TGCAGTGCTAGAGTCCTATCGAGTGAGCAGTTCTTC.

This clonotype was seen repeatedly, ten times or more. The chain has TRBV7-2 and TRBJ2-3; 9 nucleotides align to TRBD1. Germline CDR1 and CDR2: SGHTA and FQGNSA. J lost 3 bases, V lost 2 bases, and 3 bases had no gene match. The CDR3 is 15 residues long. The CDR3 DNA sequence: TGTGCCAGCAGCTTAAGGACAGGGGTGACAGATACGCAGTATTTT. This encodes CASSLRTGVTDTQYF.

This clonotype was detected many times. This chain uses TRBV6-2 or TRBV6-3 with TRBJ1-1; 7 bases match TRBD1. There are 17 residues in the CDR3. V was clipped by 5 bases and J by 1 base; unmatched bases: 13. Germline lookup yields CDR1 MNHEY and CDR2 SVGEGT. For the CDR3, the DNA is TGTGCCAGCAGTCAATACGGACTCGGGACAGCGAACACTGAAGCTTTCTTT. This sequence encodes CASSQYGLGTANTEAFF.

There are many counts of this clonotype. The CDR3 DNA is TGCGCCAGCAGTGAACTAGCGGGGTACACAGATACGCAGTATTTT. This sequence encodes CASSELAGYTDTQYF. This chain connects TRBV10-2 to TRBJ2-3; 10 bases fit TRBD2. Losses at the gene ends were 3 bases for V and 2 bases for J; bases not matched to a gene: 2. Germline V gives CDR1 WSHSY, CDR2 SAAADI. The CDR3 covers 15 residues.

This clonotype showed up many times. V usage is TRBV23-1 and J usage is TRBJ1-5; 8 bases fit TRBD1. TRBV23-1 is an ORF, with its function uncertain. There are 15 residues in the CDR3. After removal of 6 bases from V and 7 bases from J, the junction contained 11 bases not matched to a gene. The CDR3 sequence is CASRATGEGGQPQHF. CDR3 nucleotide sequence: TGCGCCAGCAGGGCGACAGGGGAAGGGGGGCAGCCCCAGCATTTT.

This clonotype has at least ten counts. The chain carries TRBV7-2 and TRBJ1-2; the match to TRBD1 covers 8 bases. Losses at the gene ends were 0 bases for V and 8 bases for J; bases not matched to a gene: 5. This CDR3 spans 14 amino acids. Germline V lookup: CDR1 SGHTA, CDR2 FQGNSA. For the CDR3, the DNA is TGTGCCAGCAGCTTAGCGCTCAGGGGGCCAGGCTACACCTTC. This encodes CASSLALRGPGYTF.

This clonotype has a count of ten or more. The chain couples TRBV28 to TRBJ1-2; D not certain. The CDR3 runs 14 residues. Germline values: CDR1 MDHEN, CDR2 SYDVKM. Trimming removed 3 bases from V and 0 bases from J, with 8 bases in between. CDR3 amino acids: CASSFRIPNYGYTF. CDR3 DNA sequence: TGTGCCAGCAGTTTTAGGATACCTAACTATGGCTACACCTTC.

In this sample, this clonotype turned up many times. In DNA, the CDR3 is TGCAGTGCTAGACAGGGCTGGTACAATGAGCAGTTCTTC. This sequence encodes CSARQGWYNEQFF. The chain couples TRBV20-1 to TRBJ2-1, with a possible D match to TRBD1 (5 bases). Trimming took 2 bases from V and 4 from J, leaving 9 bases between them. From germline, CDR1 is DFQATT and CDR2 SNEGSKA (reference sequence). The CDR3 spans 13 residues.

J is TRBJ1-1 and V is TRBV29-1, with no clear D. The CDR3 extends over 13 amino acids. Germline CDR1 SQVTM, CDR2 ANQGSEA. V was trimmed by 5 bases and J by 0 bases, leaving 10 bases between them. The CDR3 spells CSVLGRVNTEAFF. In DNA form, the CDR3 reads TGCAGCGTTCTGGGTCGGGTGAACACTGAAGCTTTCTTT.

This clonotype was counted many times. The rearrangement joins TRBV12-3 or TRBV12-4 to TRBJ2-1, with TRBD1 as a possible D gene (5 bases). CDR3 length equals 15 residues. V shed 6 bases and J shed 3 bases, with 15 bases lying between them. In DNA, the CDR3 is TGTGCCAGCAGGGTAACAGGTGTCGGCTACAATGAGCAGTTCTTC. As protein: CASRVTGVGYNEQFF.

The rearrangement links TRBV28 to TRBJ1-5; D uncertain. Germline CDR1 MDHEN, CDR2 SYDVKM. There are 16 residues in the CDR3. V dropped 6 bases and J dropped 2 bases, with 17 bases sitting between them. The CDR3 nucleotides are TGTGCCAGCAGGAAAAGGGTGGAGGCACGCAATCAGCCCCAGCATTTT. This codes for CASRKRVEARNQPQHF.

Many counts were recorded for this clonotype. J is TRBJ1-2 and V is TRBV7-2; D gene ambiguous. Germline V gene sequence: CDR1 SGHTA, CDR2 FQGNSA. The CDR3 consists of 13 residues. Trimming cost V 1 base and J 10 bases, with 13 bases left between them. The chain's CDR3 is CASSLGTTLDYTF. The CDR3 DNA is TGTGCCAGCAGCTTAGGCACAACACTCGACTACACCTTC.

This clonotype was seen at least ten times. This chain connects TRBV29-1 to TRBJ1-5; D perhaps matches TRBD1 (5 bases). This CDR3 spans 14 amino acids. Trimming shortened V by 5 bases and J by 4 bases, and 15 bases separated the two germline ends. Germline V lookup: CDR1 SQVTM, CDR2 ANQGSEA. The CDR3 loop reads CSVRELGGNQPQHF. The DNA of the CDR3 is TGCAGCGTTAGGGAACTCGGGGGGAATCAGCCCCAGCATTTT.

Written as DNA, the CDR3 is TGCAGTGCTAGCGGTTTCTCCTACAATGAGCAGTTCTTC. It is translated as CSASGFSYNEQFF. The chain links TRBV20-1 to TRBJ2-1; D is undetermined. V dropped 3 bases and J dropped 0 bases, with 6 bases sitting between them. The CDR3 extends over 13 amino acids. The V gene's germline CDR1 is DFQATT and CDR2 SNEGSKA (reference sequence).

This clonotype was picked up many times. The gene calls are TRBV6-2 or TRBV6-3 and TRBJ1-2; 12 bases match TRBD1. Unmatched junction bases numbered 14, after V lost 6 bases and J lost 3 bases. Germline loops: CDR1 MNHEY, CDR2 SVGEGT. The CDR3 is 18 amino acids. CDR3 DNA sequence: TGTGCCAGCAGCCAGCCCCGGGACAGGGGGCTTTCGGACTATGGCTACACCTTC. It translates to CASSQPRDRGLSDYGYTF.